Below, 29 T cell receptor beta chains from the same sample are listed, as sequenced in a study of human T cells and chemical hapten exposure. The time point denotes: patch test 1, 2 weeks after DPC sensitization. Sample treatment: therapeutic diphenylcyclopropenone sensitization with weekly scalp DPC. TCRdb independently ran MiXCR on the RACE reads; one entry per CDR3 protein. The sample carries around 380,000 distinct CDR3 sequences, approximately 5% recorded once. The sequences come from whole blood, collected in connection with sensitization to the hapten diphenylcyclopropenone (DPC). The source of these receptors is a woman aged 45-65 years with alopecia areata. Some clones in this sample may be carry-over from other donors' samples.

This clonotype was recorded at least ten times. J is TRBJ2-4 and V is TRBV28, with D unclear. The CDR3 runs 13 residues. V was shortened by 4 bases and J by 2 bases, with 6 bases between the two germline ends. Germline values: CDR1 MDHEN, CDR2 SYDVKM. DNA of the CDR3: TGTGCCAGCAGTTATGGGACCAAAAACATTCAGTACTTC. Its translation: CASSYGTKNIQYF.

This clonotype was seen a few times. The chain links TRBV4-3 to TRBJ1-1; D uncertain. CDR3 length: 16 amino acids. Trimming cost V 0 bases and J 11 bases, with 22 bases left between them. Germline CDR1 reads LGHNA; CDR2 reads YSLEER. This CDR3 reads CASSQDHRRNGGDAFF. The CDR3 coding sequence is TGCGCCAGCAGCCAAGATCACCGCCGCAACGGAGGTGATGCTTTCTTT.

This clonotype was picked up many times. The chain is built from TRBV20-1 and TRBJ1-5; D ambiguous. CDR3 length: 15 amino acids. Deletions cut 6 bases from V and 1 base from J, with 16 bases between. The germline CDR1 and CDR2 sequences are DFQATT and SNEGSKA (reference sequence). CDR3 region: CSALSLGSSNQPQHF. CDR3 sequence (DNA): TGCAGTGCCCTTTCTCTGGGGTCGAGCAATCAGCCCCAGCATTTT.

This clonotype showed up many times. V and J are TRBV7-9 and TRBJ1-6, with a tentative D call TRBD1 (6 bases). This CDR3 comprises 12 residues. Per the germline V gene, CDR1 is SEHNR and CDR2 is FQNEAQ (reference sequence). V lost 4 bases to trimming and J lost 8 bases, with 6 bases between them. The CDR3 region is CASSSGDSPLHF. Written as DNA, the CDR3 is TGTGCCAGCAGCTCAGGGGATTCACCCCTCCACTTT.

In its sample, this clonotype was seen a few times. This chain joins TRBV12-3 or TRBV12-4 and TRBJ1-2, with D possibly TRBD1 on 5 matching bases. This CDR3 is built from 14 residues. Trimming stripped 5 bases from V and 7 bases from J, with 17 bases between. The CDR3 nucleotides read TGTGCCAGCAGTCCCGGGGGGGTAAGGGCTGGCTACACCTTC. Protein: CASSPGGVRAGYTF.

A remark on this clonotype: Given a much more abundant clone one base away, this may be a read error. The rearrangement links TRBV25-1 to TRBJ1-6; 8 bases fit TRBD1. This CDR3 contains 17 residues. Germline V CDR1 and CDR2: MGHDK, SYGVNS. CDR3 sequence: CASSGTQGAWDNSPHHF. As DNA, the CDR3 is TGTGCCAGCAGTGGAACGCAGGGGGCATGGGATAATTCACCCCACCACTTT. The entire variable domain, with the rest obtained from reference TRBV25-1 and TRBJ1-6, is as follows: EADIYQTPRYLVIGTGKKITLECSQTMGHDKMYWYQQDPGMELHLIHYSYGVNSTEKGDLSSESTVSRIRTEHFPLTLESARPSHTSQYLCASSGTQGAWDNSPHHFGNGTRLTVT.

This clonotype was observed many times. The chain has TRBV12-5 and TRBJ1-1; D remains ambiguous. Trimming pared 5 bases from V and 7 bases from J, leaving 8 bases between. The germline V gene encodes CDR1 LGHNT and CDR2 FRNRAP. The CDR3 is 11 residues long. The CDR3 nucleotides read TGTGCTAGTGGTAACACGTTTGAAGCTTTCTTT. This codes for CASGNTFEAFF.

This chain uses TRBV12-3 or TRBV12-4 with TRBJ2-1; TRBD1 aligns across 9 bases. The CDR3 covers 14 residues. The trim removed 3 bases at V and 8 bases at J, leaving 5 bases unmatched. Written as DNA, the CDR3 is TGTGCCAGCAGTTTTGGACAGGGGTTCGATGAGCAGTTCTTC. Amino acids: CASSFGQGFDEQFF.

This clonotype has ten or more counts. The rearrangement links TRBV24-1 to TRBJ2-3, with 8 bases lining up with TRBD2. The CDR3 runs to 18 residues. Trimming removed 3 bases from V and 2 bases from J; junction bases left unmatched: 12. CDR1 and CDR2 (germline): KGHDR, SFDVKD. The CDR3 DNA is TGTGCCACCAGTGATCCACCGTTTGGAGCGGGAGCCACAGATACGCAGTATTTT. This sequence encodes CATSDPPFGAGATDTQYF.

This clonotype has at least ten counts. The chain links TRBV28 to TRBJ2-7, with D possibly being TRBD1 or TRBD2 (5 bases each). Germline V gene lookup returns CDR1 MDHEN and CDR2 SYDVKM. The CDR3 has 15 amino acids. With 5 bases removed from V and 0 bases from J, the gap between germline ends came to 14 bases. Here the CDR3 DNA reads TGTGCCAGCAGTCAAATCGGGGCAAGCTCCTACGAGCAGTACTTC. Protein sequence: CASSQIGASSYEQYF.

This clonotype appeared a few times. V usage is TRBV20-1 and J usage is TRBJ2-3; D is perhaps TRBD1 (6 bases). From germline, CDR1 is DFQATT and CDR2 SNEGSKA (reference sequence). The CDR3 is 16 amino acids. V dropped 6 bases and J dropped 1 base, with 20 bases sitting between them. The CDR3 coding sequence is TGCAGTGCCCCACTTACCGGGACAACCCGCACAGATACGCAGTATTTT. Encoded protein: CSAPLTGTTRTDTQYF.

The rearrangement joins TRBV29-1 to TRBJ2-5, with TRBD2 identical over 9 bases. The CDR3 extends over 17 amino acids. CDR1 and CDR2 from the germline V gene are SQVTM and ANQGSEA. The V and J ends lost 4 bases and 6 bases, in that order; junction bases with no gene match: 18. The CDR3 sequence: CSVGGSITAGGQKTQYF. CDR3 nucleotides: TGCAGCGTTGGGGGTAGTATTACGGCGGGAGGGCAAAAGACCCAGTACTTC.

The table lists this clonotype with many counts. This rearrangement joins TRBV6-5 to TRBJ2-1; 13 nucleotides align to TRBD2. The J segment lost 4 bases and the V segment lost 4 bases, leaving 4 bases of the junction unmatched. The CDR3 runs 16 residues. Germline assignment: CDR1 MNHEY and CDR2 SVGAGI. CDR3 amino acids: CASSSLAGGPYNEQFF. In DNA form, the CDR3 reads TGTGCCAGCAGTTCACTAGCGGGGGGGCCTTACAATGAGCAGTTCTTC.

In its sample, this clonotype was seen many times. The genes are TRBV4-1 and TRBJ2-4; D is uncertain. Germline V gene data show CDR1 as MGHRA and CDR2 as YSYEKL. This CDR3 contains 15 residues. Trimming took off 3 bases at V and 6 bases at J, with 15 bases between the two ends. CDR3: CASSQSPGDLNIQYF. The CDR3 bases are TGCGCCAGCAGCCAGAGCCCGGGCGACTTAAACATTCAGTACTTC.

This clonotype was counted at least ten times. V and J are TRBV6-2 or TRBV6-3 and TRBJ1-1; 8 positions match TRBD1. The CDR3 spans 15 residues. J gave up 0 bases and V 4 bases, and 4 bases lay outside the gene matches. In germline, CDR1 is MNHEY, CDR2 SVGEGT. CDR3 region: CASSLTGAMNTEAFF. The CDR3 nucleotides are TGTGCCAGCAGTTTGACAGGGGCTATGAACACTGAAGCTTTCTTT.

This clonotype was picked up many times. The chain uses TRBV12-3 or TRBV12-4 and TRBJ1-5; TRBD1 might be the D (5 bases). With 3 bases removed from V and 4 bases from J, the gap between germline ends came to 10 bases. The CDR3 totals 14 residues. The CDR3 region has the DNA TGTGCCAGCAGTTTCTCAGCAGGGAATCAGCCCCAGCATTTT. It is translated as CASSFSAGNQPQHF.

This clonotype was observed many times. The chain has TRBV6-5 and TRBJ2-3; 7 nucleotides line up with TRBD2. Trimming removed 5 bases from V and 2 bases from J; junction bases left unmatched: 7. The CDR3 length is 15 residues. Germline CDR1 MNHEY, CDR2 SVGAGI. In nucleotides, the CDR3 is TGTGCCAGCAGTCTTGGACTAGGGTACACAGATACGCAGTATTTT. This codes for CASSLGLGYTDTQYF.

This chain's CDR3 is CASSGVAGGELFF. CDR3 DNA sequence: TGTGCCAGCTCCGGAGTAGCTGGCGGGGAGCTGTTTTTT. The V and J genes are TRBV4-2 and TRBJ2-2; no definite D call. This CDR3 has 13 residues. Per the germline V gene, CDR1 is LGHNA and CDR2 is YNFKEQ. The V gene lost 8 bases and the J gene lost 7 bases, with 14 bases spanning the gap.

CDR3 coding DNA: TGTGCCAGCAGAGGCGACAGGGAAGGCAAAAACATTCAGTACTTC. This codes for CASRGDREGKNIQYF. The V gene is TRBV2, the J gene TRBJ2-4; the match to TRBD1 covers 7 bases. Per the germline V gene, CDR1 is SNHLY and CDR2 is FYNNEI. With 6 bases clipped from V and 3 bases from J, the junction kept 8 bases outside the gene matches. CDR3 length equals 15 residues.

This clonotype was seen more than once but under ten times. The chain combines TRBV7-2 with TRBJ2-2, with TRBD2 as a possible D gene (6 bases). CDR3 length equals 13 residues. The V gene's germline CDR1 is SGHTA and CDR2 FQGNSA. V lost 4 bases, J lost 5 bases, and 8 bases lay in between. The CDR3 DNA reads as TGTGCCAGCAGCTCGGGAGTGACCGGGGAGCTGTTTTTT. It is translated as CASSSGVTGELFF.

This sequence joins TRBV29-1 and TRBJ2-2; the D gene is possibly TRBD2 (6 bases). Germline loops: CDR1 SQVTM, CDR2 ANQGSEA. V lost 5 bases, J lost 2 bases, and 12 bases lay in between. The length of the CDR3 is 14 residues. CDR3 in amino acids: CSVRGTVNTGELFF. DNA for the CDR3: TGCAGCGTTCGCGGGACGGTCAACACCGGGGAGCTGTTTTTT.

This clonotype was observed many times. CDR3 sequence: CASSYATGSYEQYF. CDR3 coding DNA: TGTGCCAGCAGTTACGCGACAGGCTCCTACGAGCAGTACTTC. V gene TRBV28 combines with J gene TRBJ2-7; D might be TRBD1 (6 bases). Trimming removed 4 bases from V and 0 bases from J, with 10 bases in between. From germline, CDR1 is MDHEN and CDR2 SYDVKM. The CDR3 is 14 residues long.

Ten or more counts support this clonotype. In DNA, the CDR3 is TGTGCCAGCAGTCCACAGGGACCTGGGGCCAACGTCCTGACTTTC. Translation gives CASSPQGPGANVLTF. The chain couples TRBV28 to TRBJ2-6; possible D gene TRBD1, 6 bases. The CDR3 loop spans 15 amino acids. V lost 5 bases, J lost 2 bases, and 10 bases lay in between. Germline values: CDR1 MDHEN, CDR2 SYDVKM.

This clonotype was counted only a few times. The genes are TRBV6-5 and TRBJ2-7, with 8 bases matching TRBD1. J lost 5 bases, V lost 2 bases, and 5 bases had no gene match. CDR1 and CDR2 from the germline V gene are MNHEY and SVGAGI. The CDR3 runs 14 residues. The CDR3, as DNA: TGTGCCAGCAGTTACGGACAGGGAATCCACGAGCAGTACTTC. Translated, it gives CASSYGQGIHEQYF.

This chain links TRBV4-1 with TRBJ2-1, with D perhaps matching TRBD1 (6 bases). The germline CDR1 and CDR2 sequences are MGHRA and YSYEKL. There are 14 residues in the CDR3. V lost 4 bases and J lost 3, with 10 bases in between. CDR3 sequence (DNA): TGCGCCAGCAGCCCGGGACAAAGCTACAATGAGCAGTTCTTC. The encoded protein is CASSPGQSYNEQFF.

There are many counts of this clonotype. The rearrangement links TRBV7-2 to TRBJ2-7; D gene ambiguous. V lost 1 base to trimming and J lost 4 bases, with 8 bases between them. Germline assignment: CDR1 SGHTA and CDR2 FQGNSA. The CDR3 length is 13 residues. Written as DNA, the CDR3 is TGTGCCAGCAGCTTAGGGACCGTATACGAGCAGTACTTC. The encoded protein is CASSLGTVYEQYF.

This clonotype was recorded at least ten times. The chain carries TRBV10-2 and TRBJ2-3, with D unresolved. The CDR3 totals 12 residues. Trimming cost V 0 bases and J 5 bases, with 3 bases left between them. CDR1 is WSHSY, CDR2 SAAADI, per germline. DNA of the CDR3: TGCGCCAGCAGTGAGTCCGGAGATACGCAGTATTTT. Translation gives CASSESGDTQYF.

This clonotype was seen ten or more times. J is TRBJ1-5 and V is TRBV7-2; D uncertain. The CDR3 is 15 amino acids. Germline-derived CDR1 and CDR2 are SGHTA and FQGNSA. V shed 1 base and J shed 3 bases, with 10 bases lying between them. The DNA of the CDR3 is TGTGCCAGCAGCTTAGTCGGGATGAACAATCAGCCCCAGCATTTT. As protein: CASSLVGMNNQPQHF.

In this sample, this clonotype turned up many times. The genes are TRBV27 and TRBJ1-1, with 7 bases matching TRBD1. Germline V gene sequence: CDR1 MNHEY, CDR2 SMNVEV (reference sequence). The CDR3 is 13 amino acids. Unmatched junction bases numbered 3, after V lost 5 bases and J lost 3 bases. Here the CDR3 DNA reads TGTGCCAGCAGTCCACAGGGGCACACTGAAGCTTTCTTT. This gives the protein CASSPQGHTEAFF.